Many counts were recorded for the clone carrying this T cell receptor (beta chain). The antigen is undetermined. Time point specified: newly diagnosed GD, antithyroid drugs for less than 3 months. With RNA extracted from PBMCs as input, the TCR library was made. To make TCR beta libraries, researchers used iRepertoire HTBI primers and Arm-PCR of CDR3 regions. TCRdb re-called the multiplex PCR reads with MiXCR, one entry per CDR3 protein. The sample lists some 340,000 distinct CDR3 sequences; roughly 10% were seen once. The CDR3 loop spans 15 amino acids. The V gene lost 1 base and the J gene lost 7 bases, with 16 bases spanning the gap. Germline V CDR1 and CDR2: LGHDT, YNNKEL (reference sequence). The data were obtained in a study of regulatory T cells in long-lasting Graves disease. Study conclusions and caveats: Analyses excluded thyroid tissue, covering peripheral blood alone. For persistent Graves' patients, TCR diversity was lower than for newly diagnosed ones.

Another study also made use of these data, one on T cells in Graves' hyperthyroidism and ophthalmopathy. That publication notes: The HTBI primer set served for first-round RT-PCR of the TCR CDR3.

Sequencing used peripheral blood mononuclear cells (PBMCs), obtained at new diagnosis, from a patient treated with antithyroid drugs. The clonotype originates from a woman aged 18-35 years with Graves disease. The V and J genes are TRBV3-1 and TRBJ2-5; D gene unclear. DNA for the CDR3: TGTGCCAGCAGCCAAGGCGCAGGTACAGAACGGACCCAGTACTTC. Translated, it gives CASSQGAGTERTQYF.